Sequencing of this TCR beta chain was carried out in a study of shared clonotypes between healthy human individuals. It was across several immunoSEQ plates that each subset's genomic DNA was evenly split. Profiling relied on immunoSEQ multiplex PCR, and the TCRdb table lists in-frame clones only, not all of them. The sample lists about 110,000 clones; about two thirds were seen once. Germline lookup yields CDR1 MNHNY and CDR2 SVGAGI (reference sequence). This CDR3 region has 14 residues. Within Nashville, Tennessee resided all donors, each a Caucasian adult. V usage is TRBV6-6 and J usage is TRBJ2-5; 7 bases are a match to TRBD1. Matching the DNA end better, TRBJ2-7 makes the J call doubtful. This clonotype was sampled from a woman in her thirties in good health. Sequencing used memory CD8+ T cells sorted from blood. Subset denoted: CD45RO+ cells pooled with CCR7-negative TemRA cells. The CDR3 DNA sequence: TGTGCCAGCAGTGCGCAGGGGGTTCGCGACGAGCAGTACTTC. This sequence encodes CASSAQGVRDEQYF.